Given below is one T cell receptor beta chain in context. Sequence at one end of the junction differs from germline and may be a read error. The germline gives CDR1 ENHRY, CDR2 SYGVKD. This CDR3 has 15 residues. This entry belongs to a study of blood T cell repertoires in COVID-19. Study information: Material from acute and convalescent COVID-19 was sourced from the United States, Italy and Spain.

How the authors handled the data: Reference gene primer amplification gave estimated nucleated cell counts. Profiled with immunoSEQ multiplex PCR; TCRdb holds only in-frame clones, not every one. For V, J and clone size, that table is used; D and trimming come from the DNA. The table lists about 150,000 clones, approximately 85% of them singletons. The J gene is TRBJ1-2, the V gene TRBV10-3; no firm D call. The sequenced material came from peripheral blood. This receptor was identified in a man in his fifties or sixties with COVID-19, enrolled during active disease. The CDR3 loop reads CAISESASPNYDYTF. In DNA form, the CDR3 reads TGTGCCATCAGTGAGTCGGCCAGCCCTAACTATGACTACACCTTC.